These T cell receptor beta chains were read from a single sample in a study of regulatory T cells in long-lasting Graves disease. TCRdb reanalysed the multiplex PCR reads using MiXCR and keeps one entry per CDR3 protein. The sample has 250,000 or so distinct CDR3 sequences, roughly 18% seen once. These data were also reused for a study on T cells in Graves' hyperthyroidism and ophthalmopathy.

This sample comprised peripheral blood mononuclear cells (PBMCs), obtained at new diagnosis, from a patient treated with antithyroid drugs. The receptors shown here come from a woman aged 25-40 years with Graves disease. CDR3s include the opening cysteine and the closing phenylalanine or tryptophan. The order of the fields is J gene, clone size, V gene, D gene, CDR3 DNA, CDR3 protein. D genes are given only for firm matches. Only part of the rows carry a size: once, few, many, or a class if the clone is expanded.

j_gene: TRBJ1-5; abundance: .; v_gene: TRBV12-3/TRBV12-4; d_gene: .; CDR3nt: TGTGCCAGCAGGCAGGTGGGGGGCAAGCAGCCCCAACATTTT; CDR3aa: CASRQVGGKQPQHF
j_gene: TRBJ1-4; abundance: many; v_gene: TRBV12-5; d_gene: TRBD1; CDR3nt: TGTGCTAGTGCCGCCGGGACAGGGGGTGAAAAACTGTTTTTT; CDR3aa: CASAAGTGGEKLFF
j_gene: TRBJ1-5; abundance: many; v_gene: TRBV7-8; d_gene: .; CDR3nt: TGTGCCAGCAGCTTAGGGCTTCGGGCGGTTGGGAGCAATCAGCCCCAGCATTTT; CDR3aa: CASSLGLRAVGSNQPQHF
j_gene: TRBJ1-1; abundance: many; v_gene: TRBV5-1; d_gene: .; CDR3nt: TGCGCCAGCAGTAAAACAGAGGACACTGAAGCTTTCTTT; CDR3aa: CASSKTEDTEAFF
j_gene: TRBJ2-7; abundance: many; v_gene: TRBV12-5; d_gene: .; CDR3nt: TGTGCTAGTGGTTTGGTACTCGGGACCACTCCTCCCGAGCAGTACTTC; CDR3aa: CASGLVLGTTPPEQYF
j_gene: TRBJ2-1; abundance: .; v_gene: TRBV5-4; d_gene: .; CDR3nt: TGTGCCAGCAGCCAGAGGGGGGGGGGGAGAGAGCAGTTCTTC; CDR3aa: CASSQRGGGREQFF
j_gene: TRBJ1-1; abundance: .; v_gene: TRBV11-2; d_gene: .; CDR3nt: TGTGCCAGCAGCTTATACAAGGGAGGGAACACTGAAGCTTTCTTT; CDR3aa: CASSLYKGGNTEAFF
j_gene: TRBJ2-1; abundance: many; v_gene: TRBV2; d_gene: .; CDR3nt: TGTGCCAGCGGTGGGGGGCGCTCAATGAATGAGCAGTTCTTC; CDR3aa: CASGGGRSMNEQFF
j_gene: TRBJ1-6; abundance: many; v_gene: TRBV11-3; d_gene: .; CDR3nt: TGTGCCAGCAGCTTATTCACAGATTCACCCCTCCACTTT; CDR3aa: CASSLFTDSPLHF
j_gene: TRBJ2-1; abundance: .; v_gene: TRBV7-3; d_gene: .; CDR3nt: TGTGCCAGCAGCTCCACCCATCTAAGCTCCTACAATGAGCAGTTCTTC; CDR3aa: CASSSTHLSSYNEQFF
j_gene: TRBJ1-2; abundance: few; v_gene: TRBV7-9; d_gene: .; CDR3nt: TGTGCCAGCGGATCCCCCGCAGGGGATCGTTTGAACGGCTACACCTTC; CDR3aa: CASGSPAGDRLNGYTF
j_gene: TRBJ2-1; abundance: .; v_gene: TRBV29-1; d_gene: .; CDR3nt: TGCAGCGTTGAAGATGGCCTAGTCGTTGGCAATGAGCAGTTCTTC; CDR3aa: CSVEDGLVVGNEQFF
j_gene: TRBJ2-2; abundance: many; v_gene: TRBV20-1; d_gene: TRBD2; CDR3nt: TGCAGTGCCGGGGGTAGCGGGGGCCCGGGCACCGGGGAGCTGTTTTTT; CDR3aa: CSAGGSGGPGTGELFF
j_gene: TRBJ2-2; abundance: .; v_gene: TRBV29-1; d_gene: .; CDR3nt: TGCAGCGTTGAGGAAGGGGGGTTTGGAGACACCGGGGAGCTGTTTTTT; CDR3aa: CSVEEGGFGDTGELFF
j_gene: TRBJ2-1; abundance: .; v_gene: TRBV20-1; d_gene: TRBD2; CDR3nt: TGCAGTGCTAGGAGCGGGGGGTCTAATGAGCAGTTCTTC; CDR3aa: CSARSGGSNEQFF
j_gene: TRBJ1-5; abundance: many; v_gene: TRBV7-2; d_gene: .; CDR3nt: TGTGCCAGCAGCTTACGTCGGATTAGCAATCAGCCCCAGCATTTT; CDR3aa: CASSLRRISNQPQHF
j_gene: TRBJ2-5; abundance: .; v_gene: TRBV4-2; d_gene: .; CDR3nt: TGTGCCAGCAGTCCAACCACCGGGACGGGAGAGGCCCAGTACTTC; CDR3aa: CASSPTTGTGEAQYF
j_gene: TRBJ1-1; abundance: many; v_gene: TRBV7-9; d_gene: .; CDR3nt: TGTGCCAGCAGCTTAACAGGGATGAACACTGAAGCTTTCTTT; CDR3aa: CASSLTGMNTEAFF
j_gene: TRBJ2-1; abundance: many; v_gene: TRBV7-9; d_gene: .; CDR3nt: TGTGCCAGCAGCTTACGAAGTTTGAGGGGCCCGCTGCAATACAATGAGCAGTTCTTC; CDR3aa: CASSLRSLRGPLQYNEQFF
j_gene: TRBJ1-5; abundance: many; v_gene: TRBV20-1; d_gene: .; CDR3nt: TGCAGTGGGGGCCCCCATCAGCCCCAGCATTTT; CDR3aa: CSGGPHQPQHF
j_gene: TRBJ2-1; abundance: many; v_gene: TRBV4-2; d_gene: .; CDR3nt: TGTGCCAGCCAAAAGACGTCCGCCAATGAGCAGTTCTTC; CDR3aa: CASQKTSANEQFF
j_gene: TRBJ2-3; abundance: .; v_gene: TRBV2; d_gene: TRBD2; CDR3nt: TGTGCCAGCAGTGAAATTAGCGGGGGGAGCAGCACAGATACGCAGTATTTT; CDR3aa: CASSEISGGSSTDTQYF
j_gene: TRBJ2-7; abundance: many; v_gene: TRBV6-1; d_gene: .; CDR3nt: TGTGCCAGCAGCTATGAAGATGTAGAGAAGCAGTACTTC; CDR3aa: CASSYEDVEKQYF
j_gene: TRBJ1-5; abundance: many; v_gene: TRBV29-1; d_gene: .; CDR3nt: TGCAGCGTTGCCGGGGATAGCAATCAGCCCCAGCATTTT; CDR3aa: CSVAGDSNQPQHF
j_gene: TRBJ1-2; abundance: many; v_gene: TRBV5-6; d_gene: .; CDR3nt: TGTGCCAGCAACTTACGATGGACGGGGGTAACGGGTGGCTACACCTTC; CDR3aa: CASNLRWTGVTGGYTF
j_gene: TRBJ2-1; abundance: .; v_gene: TRBV15; d_gene: .; CDR3nt: TGTGCCACCAGCAGAGATCGTCAGGGAGGCGCAGGCATGAGGTTCTTC; CDR3aa: CATSRDRQGGAGMRFF
j_gene: TRBJ2-3; abundance: few; v_gene: TRBV19; d_gene: TRBD2; CDR3nt: TGTGCCAGTAGGGAAATAGCGGGGGGCCTCACAGATACGCAGTATTTT; CDR3aa: CASREIAGGLTDTQYF
j_gene: TRBJ2-7; abundance: .; v_gene: TRBV5-1; d_gene: TRBD2; CDR3nt: TGCGCCAGCAGCTTGCGGAGGGAGGGGACCTACGAGCAGTACTTC; CDR3aa: CASSLRREGTYEQYF
j_gene: TRBJ2-1; abundance: few; v_gene: TRBV6-1; d_gene: TRBD2; CDR3nt: TGTGCCAGCAGTGACCCTATAGCGGGGGGATACAATGAGCAGTTCTTC; CDR3aa: CASSDPIAGGYNEQFF
j_gene: TRBJ1-4; abundance: many; v_gene: TRBV3-1; d_gene: .; CDR3nt: TGTGCCAGCAGCCAAGACCCCGCTAATGAAAAACTGTTTTTT; CDR3aa: CASSQDPANEKLFF
j_gene: TRBJ1-1; abundance: many; v_gene: TRBV7-9; d_gene: .; CDR3nt: TGTGCCAGCAGCCCCACGGGCACGGGGAACACTGAAGCTTTCTTT; CDR3aa: CASSPTGTGNTEAFF